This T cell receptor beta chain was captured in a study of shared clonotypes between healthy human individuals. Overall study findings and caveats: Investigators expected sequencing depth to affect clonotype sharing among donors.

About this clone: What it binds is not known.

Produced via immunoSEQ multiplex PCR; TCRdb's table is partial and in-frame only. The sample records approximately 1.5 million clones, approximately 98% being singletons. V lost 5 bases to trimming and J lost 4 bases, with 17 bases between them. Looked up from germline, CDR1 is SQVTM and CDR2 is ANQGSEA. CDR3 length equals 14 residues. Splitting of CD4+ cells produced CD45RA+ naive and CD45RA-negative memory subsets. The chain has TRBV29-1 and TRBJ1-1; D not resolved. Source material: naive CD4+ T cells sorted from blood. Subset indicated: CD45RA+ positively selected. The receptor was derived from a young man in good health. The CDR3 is CSVTDQGRVTEAFF. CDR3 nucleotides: TGCAGCGTTACGGACCAAGGGCGGGTCACTGAAGCTTTCTTT.